One sample yielded the 27 T cell receptor beta chains listed below, sequenced in a study of T-cell memory formation after mild COVID-19. TCRdb used MiXCR to reprocess the 5' RACE reads, holding one entry per CDR3 protein. The table shows 450,000 to 650,000 distinct CDR3 sequences, with roughly 22% occurring only once. The sample consisted of PBMCs or a T cell subset sorted from them (not recorded which). All receptors come from an adult woman who had mild COVID-19 (a few samples of this study predate the infection). Cell type and time point are not known.

The chain links TRBV20-1 to TRBJ2-1; D unresolved. Looked up from germline, CDR1 is DFQATT and CDR2 is SNEGSKA (reference sequence). CDR3 length: 13 residues. The V gene lost 0 bases and the J gene lost 6 bases, with 9 bases spanning the gap. CDR3 residues: CSARDPMANEQFF. The DNA of the CDR3 is TGCAGTGCTAGAGACCCGATGGCCAATGAGCAGTTCTTC.

This clonotype was counted only a few times. This rearrangement joins TRBV5-4 to TRBJ2-5; TRBD1 matches at 10 bases. Germline V gives CDR1 SGHNT, CDR2 YYREEE (reference sequence). The CDR3 sequence is 15 residues long. Trimming cost V 0 bases and J 3 bases; bases outside gene matches: 2. CDR3 bases: TGTGCCAGCAGCTTGGGGGGACAGGGGAAAGAGACCCAGTACTTC. Amino acids: CASSLGGQGKETQYF.

This clonotype was detected many times. The rearrangement links TRBV7-2 to TRBJ2-7, with 7 bases aligning to TRBD1. V lost 5 bases to trimming and J lost 2 bases; unmatched junction nucleotides: 12. CDR3 size: 16 residues. Germline CDR1 and CDR2: SGHTA and FQGNSA. The CDR3 coding sequence is TGTGCCAGCAGCACCCACCCCAGGGGGTCAACCTACGAGCAGTACTTC. Its protein product is CASSTHPRGSTYEQYF. Together with reference TRBV7-2 and TRBJ2-7, the CDR3 gives the full variable domain: GAGVSQSPSNKVTEKGKDVELRCDPISGHTALYWYRQSLGQGLEFLIYFQGNSAPDKSGLPSDRFSAERTGGSVSTLTIQRTQQEDSAVYLCASSTHPRGSTYEQYFGPGTRLTVT.

The rearrangement uses TRBV4-1 and TRBJ2-1; 7 bases are shared with TRBD2. This CDR3 has 18 amino acids. J lost 0 bases, V lost 0 bases, and 8 bases had no gene match. Germline V gene data show CDR1 as MGHRA and CDR2 as YSYEKL. The CDR3 bases are TGCGCCAGCAGCCAAGAGCCTAGCGGTGCCGGCTCCTACAATGAGCAGTTCTTC. It specifies CASSQEPSGAGSYNEQFF.

The chain joins TRBV19 to TRBJ2-7; D is unclear. This CDR3 has 14 amino acids. Germline V CDR1 and CDR2: LNHDA, SQIVND (reference sequence). Trimming removed 10 bases at V and 3 bases at J, with 19 bases between. The DNA of the CDR3 is TGTGCCACTTCCCGGCGCACTGCCGACTACGAGCAGTACTTC. This translates into CATSRRTADYEQYF.

This clonotype was observed a handful of times. In DNA form, the CDR3 reads TGTGCCAGCAGTGACCCAAGACTTGAAGCTTTCTTT. Its protein product is CASSDPRLEAFF. The chain recombines TRBV6-1 with TRBJ1-1, with D uncertain. This CDR3 is 12 amino acids long. Germline CDR1 reads MNHNS; CDR2 reads SASEGT. V lost 3 bases to trimming and J lost 7 bases, with 9 bases between them.

The sample holds a few counts of this clonotype. This chain uses TRBV6-5 with TRBJ1-2; 9 nucleotides match TRBD1. Germline V gives CDR1 MNHEY, CDR2 SVGAGI. The length of the CDR3 is 14 residues. The junction had 6 bases not matched to a gene; V was cut back by 2 bases and J by 8 bases. The DNA of the CDR3 is TGTGCCAGCAGTTACGAGACAGGGGGGGACGGCTACACCTTC. Residues: CASSYETGGDGYTF.

A few counts support this clonotype. This chain joins TRBV6-2 or TRBV6-3 and TRBJ2-1; 14 nucleotides align to TRBD2. This CDR3 contains 15 residues. In germline, CDR1 is MNHEY, CDR2 SVGEGT. V lost 4 bases and J lost 9; bases outside the gene matches: 5. The CDR3 protein is CASSLMGLAGVEQFF. CDR3 nucleotides: TGTGCCAGCAGTTTAATGGGACTAGCGGGAGTTGAGCAGTTCTTC.

This clonotype showed up just a few times. The rearrangement uses TRBV11-3 and TRBJ2-1, with D possibly matching TRBD1 (5 bases). The CDR3 sequence is 14 residues long. Looked up from germline, CDR1 is SGHNT and CDR2 is YENEEA. Deletions cut 0 bases from V and 12 bases from J, with 15 bases between. The CDR3 reads CASSLEGTGQGQFF. The CDR3 DNA is TGTGCCAGCAGCTTAGAGGGAACGGGCCAGGGGCAGTTCTTC.

This clonotype was seen more than once but under ten times. The V and J genes are TRBV12-3 or TRBV12-4 and TRBJ2-2; D perhaps matches TRBD1 (6 bases). V dropped 10 bases and J dropped 5 bases, with 14 bases sitting between them. The CDR3 consists of 13 residues. Written as DNA, the CDR3 is TGTGCCACCTTACAGGGTTGGACCGGGGAGCTGTTTTTT. It specifies CATLQGWTGELFF.

The chain employs TRBV9 and TRBJ2-7; D remains unclear. The CDR3 runs to 15 residues. In germline, CDR1 is SGDLS, CDR2 YYNGEE. Trimming left V 1 base short and J 1 base short, with 12 bases between. The CDR3 DNA sequence: TGTGCCAGCAGCGTATTTCCGGGCCCATCCTACGAGCAGTACTTC. It is translated as CASSVFPGPSYEQYF. Complete variable domain (other parts from reference TRBV9 and TRBJ2-7): DSGVTQTPKHLITATGQRVTLRCSPRSGDLSVYWYQQSLDQGLQFLIQYYNGEERAKGNILERFSAQQFPDLHSELNLSSLELGDSALYFCASSVFPGPSYEQYFGPGTRLTVT.

This clonotype was found a few times. V and J are TRBV27 and TRBJ2-2; 15 nucleotides align to TRBD2. V lost 5 bases to trimming and J lost 4 bases; unmatched junction nucleotides: 8. The CDR3 contains 18 residues. Germline CDR1 is MNHEY and CDR2 is SMNVEV (reference sequence). CDR3 sequence reads: CASSPRTSGGAFTGELFF. In DNA, the CDR3 is TGTGCCAGCAGTCCCCGGACTAGCGGGGGGGCCTTCACCGGGGAGCTGTTTTTT.

This clonotype has a handful of counts. The chain carries TRBV5-1 and TRBJ2-2; 8 bases are shared with TRBD2. V lost 4 bases, J lost 5 bases, and 10 bases stayed unmatched. The germline CDR1 and CDR2 sequences are SGHRS and YFSETQ. This CDR3 is 16 amino acids long. CDR3 amino acids: CASSAGLAQGTGELFF. As DNA, the CDR3 is TGCGCCAGCAGCGCAGGACTAGCTCAGGGTACCGGGGAGCTGTTTTTT.

V gene TRBV6-6 combines with J gene TRBJ2-7, with D uncertain. V was clipped by 4 bases and J by 2 bases, with 6 bases between them. This CDR3 contains 12 residues. CDR1 is MNHNY and CDR2 is SVGAGI in the germline V gene (reference sequence). CDR3 in DNA: TGTGCCAGCAGTTCGCAGACCTACGAGCAGTACTTC. As protein: CASSSQTYEQYF.

The chain has TRBV12-3 or TRBV12-4 and TRBJ2-1; D is possibly TRBD2 (6 bases). V lost 6 bases and J lost 9, with 12 bases in between. The CDR3 runs 12 residues. CDR3 region: CASSGGISEQFF. Here the CDR3 DNA reads TGTGCCAGCAGCGGGGGAATCAGTGAGCAGTTCTTC.

In this sample, this clonotype turned up a few times. The chain has TRBV5-1 and TRBJ1-1; a possible D gene is TRBD1 (5 bases). Germline loops: CDR1 SGHRS, CDR2 YFSETQ. Trimming stripped 4 bases from V and 0 bases from J, with 22 bases between. The CDR3 is 18 residues long. CDR3 loop: CASSPTEDTIFMNTEAFF. For the CDR3, the DNA is TGCGCCAGCAGCCCTACCGAGGACACAATATTTATGAACACTGAAGCTTTCTTT.

V is TRBV12-3 or TRBV12-4 and J is TRBJ2-3; maybe TRBD1 (6 bases). The CDR3 contains 19 residues. Deletions cut 5 bases from V and 0 bases from J, with 24 bases between. CDR3 sequence (DNA): TGTGCCAGCAGTCCCAAACAGGGAACTAGGCTCTCCAGCACAGATACGCAGTATTTT. Protein sequence: CASSPKQGTRLSSTDTQYF.

The chain is built from TRBV20-1 and TRBJ2-1; TRBD1 matches at 8 bases. V gave up 4 bases and J gave up 3 bases; unmatched junction bases: 8. This CDR3 has 15 residues. The germline V gene has CDR1 DFQATT and CDR2 SNEGSKA (reference sequence). The CDR3 DNA follows: TGCAGTGCTATTATACCGGGACAGGACTACAATGAGCAGTTCTTC. Residues: CSAIIPGQDYNEQFF.

This chain uses TRBV7-6 with TRBJ2-3, with 10 bases aligning to TRBD2. The CDR3 runs to 17 residues. Germline CDR1 reads SGHVS; CDR2 reads FNYEAQ. The J segment lost 1 base and the V segment lost 1 base, leaving 5 bases of the junction unmatched. The chain's CDR3 is CASSLGLAGARTDTQYF. The CDR3, as DNA: TGTGCCAGCAGCTTAGGGCTAGCGGGGGCCCGCACAGATACGCAGTATTTT. Filled out from reference TRBV7-6 and TRBJ2-3, the complete variable domain reads GAGVSQSPRYKVTKRGQDVALRCDPISGHVSLYWYRQALGQGPEFLTYFNYEAQQDKSGLPNDRFSAERPEGSISTLTIQRTEQRDSAMYRCASSLGLAGARTDTQYFGPGTRLTVL.

This chain connects TRBV6-5 to TRBJ1-5, with 7 nucleotides matching TRBD1. J gave up 5 bases and V 2 bases, and 3 bases lay outside the gene matches. This CDR3 has 14 amino acids. Germline assignment: CDR1 MNHEY and CDR2 SVGAGI. The CDR3 loop reads CASSYRDSHQPQHF. For the CDR3, the DNA is TGTGCCAGCAGTTACAGGGACAGCCATCAGCCCCAGCATTTT.

This chain uses TRBV19 with TRBJ1-4; TRBD1 is a possible D gene (5 bases). Germline loops: CDR1 LNHDA, CDR2 SQIVND (reference sequence). This CDR3 spans 17 amino acids. Trimming removed 3 bases at V and 4 bases at J, with 18 bases between. CDR3 DNA sequence: TGTGCCAGTAGTATCGGCGGGATGGGGCTCGGTAATGAAAAACTGTTTTTT. Amino acid sequence: CASSIGGMGLGNEKLFF.

This clonotype has more than one count but fewer than ten. The V and J genes are TRBV7-9 and TRBJ2-3; D not resolved. The CDR3 is 15 residues long. CDR1 is SEHNR, CDR2 FQNEAQ, per germline (reference sequence). Trimming took 5 bases from V and 0 from J, leaving 12 bases between them. The CDR3 reads CASSVKGRSTDTQYF. As DNA, the CDR3 is TGTGCCAGCAGCGTCAAAGGCCGAAGCACAGATACGCAGTATTTT.

This clonotype was found a few times. This sequence joins TRBV23-1 and TRBJ2-2, with D tentatively TRBD1 (6 bases). Being an ORF, TRBV23-1 has a function that is uncertain. CDR3 length: 12 amino acids. Between the trimmed V and J ends, which lost 6 bases and 7 bases, there was a span of 9 bases. The DNA of the CDR3 is TGCGCCAGCAGGGACAGCCACGGGGAGCTGTTTTTT. Its translation is CASRDSHGELFF.

This clonotype was seen a few times. V gene TRBV6-5 combines with J gene TRBJ2-1, with D perhaps TRBD2 (6 bases). Germline V gene lookup returns CDR1 MNHEY and CDR2 SVGAGI. V was clipped by 6 bases and J by 0 bases, with 15 bases between them. The CDR3 extends over 16 amino acids. The CDR3 spells CASSPGGANSYNEQFF. The CDR3 DNA is TGTGCCAGCAGCCCCGGCGGGGCTAACTCCTACAATGAGCAGTTCTTC.

This clonotype was counted ten times or more. This chain connects TRBV20-1 to TRBJ2-3, with no clear D. Germline lookup yields CDR1 DFQATT and CDR2 SNEGSKA (reference sequence). V was shortened by 0 bases and J by 3 bases, with 10 bases between the two germline ends. This CDR3 comprises 14 residues. The CDR3 region has the DNA TGCAGTGCTAGAGATACCGAAGGGACAGATACGCAGTATTTT. Residues: CSARDTEGTDTQYF.

This clonotype was counted ten times or more. The rearrangement links TRBV5-1 to TRBJ1-2, with D unresolved. V was cut by 4 bases and J by 4 bases, with 5 bases left in between. This CDR3 spans 11 amino acids. Germline CDR1 SGHRS, CDR2 YFSETQ. CDR3 nucleotide sequence: TGCGCCAGCAGCGCCGGCTATGGCTACACCTTC. It encodes CASSAGYGYTF.

The sample holds a few counts of this clonotype. V gene TRBV29-1 combines with J gene TRBJ2-7; D possibly corresponds to TRBD2 (6 bases). The CDR3 contains 13 residues. CDR1 and CDR2 from the germline V gene are SQVTM and ANQGSEA. Trimming cost V 3 bases and J 9 bases, with 18 bases left between them. The CDR3 sequence: CSVEAGKAGGQYF. CDR3 bases: TGCAGCGTTGAGGCTGGCAAGGCCGGGGGGCAGTACTTC.